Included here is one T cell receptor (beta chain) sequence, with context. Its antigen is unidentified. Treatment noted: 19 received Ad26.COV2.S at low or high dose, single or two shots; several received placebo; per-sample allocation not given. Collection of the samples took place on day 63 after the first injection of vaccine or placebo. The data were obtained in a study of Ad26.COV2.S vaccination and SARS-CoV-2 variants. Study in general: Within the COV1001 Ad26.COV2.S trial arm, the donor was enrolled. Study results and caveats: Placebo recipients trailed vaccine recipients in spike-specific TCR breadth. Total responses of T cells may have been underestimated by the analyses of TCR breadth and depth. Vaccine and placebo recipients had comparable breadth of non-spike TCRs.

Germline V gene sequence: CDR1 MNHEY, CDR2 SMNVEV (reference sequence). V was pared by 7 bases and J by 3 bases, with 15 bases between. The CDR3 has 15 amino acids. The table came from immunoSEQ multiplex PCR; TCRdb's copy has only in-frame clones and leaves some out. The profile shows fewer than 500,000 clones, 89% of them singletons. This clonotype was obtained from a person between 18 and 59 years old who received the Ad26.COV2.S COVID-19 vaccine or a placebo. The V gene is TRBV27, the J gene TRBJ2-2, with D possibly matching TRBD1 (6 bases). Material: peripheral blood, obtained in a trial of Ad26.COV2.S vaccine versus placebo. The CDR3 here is CASTLVGQYTGELFF. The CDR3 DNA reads TGTGCCAGCACCTTGGTAGGACAGTACACCGGGGAGCTGTTTTTT.